This passage covers 12 T cell receptor beta chains from one sample sequenced in a study of blood T cell repertoires in COVID-19. The repertoire was sequenced with immunoSEQ multiplex PCR; TCRdb's copy has only in-frame clones and lacks some. The data show approximately 280,000 clones, approximately 90% seen once. Sequenced: peripheral blood. The receptors come from a man in his forties with acute or convalescent COVID-19.

This chain joins TRBV29-1 and TRBJ1-3, with D perhaps TRBD1 (5 bases). This CDR3 contains 17 residues. Germline CDR1 reads SQVTM; CDR2 reads ANQGSEA. Trimming pared 5 bases from V and 0 bases from J, leaving 20 bases between. The CDR3 sequence is CSVTHSHGGYSGNTIYF. DNA of the CDR3: TGCAGCGTTACCCACTCACACGGGGGGTACTCTGGAAACACCATATATTTT.

V is TRBV5-8 and J is TRBJ1-5, with a weak D call TRBD1 (6 bases). The length of the CDR3 is 15 residues. Trimming cost V 4 bases and J 5 bases, with 16 bases left between them. Germline CDR1 SGHTS, CDR2 YDEGEE. CDR3 protein: CASSPRGGRDQPQHF. DNA for the CDR3: TGTGCCAGCAGCCCCAGAGGGGGAAGGGATCAGCCCCAGCATTTT.

Only a few counts were recorded for this clone. In nucleotides, the CDR3 is TGTGCCTGGAGTTCCTGGGCTCAGGGGCCTTATGGCTACACCTTC. This sequence encodes CAWSSWAQGPYGYTF. The V and J genes are TRBV30 and TRBJ1-2; the D gene is possibly TRBD1 (6 bases). The germline V and J ends were trimmed by 2 bases and 5 bases, with 18 bases remaining between them. The CDR3 runs to 15 residues. The germline CDR1 and CDR2 sequences are GTSNPN and SVGIG (reference sequence).

This clone appeared once. The gene calls are TRBV7-9 and TRBJ1-6; possibly TRBD1 for D (6 bases). V was shortened by 5 bases and J by 8 bases, with 13 bases between the two germline ends. CDR1 is SEHNR and CDR2 is FQNEAQ in the germline V gene (reference sequence). The CDR3 is made up of 14 amino acids. CDR3 bases: TGTGCCAGCAGCACACAGGGTGGGGATTCACCCCTCCACTTT. Its translation: CASSTQGGDSPLHF.

In nucleotides, the CDR3 is TGCAGCGTCTCTGGGGGGTCGGAGCAGCCCCAGCATTTT. Protein: CSVSGGSEQPQHF. The chain has TRBV29-1 and TRBJ1-5; TRBD1 might be the D (5 bases). The length of the CDR3 is 13 residues. Germline lookup yields CDR1 SQVTM and CDR2 ANQGSEA. Deletions cut 6 bases from V and 7 bases from J, with 16 bases between.

The genes are TRBV5-6 and TRBJ1-2; 7 bases are a match to TRBD1. CDR1 and CDR2 (germline): SGHDT, YYEEEE. There are 14 residues in the CDR3. V lost 2 bases, J lost 4 bases, and 5 bases stayed unmatched. CDR3: CASSLMGQSYGYTF. CDR3 DNA: TGTGCCAGCAGCTTAATGGGACAGAGCTATGGCTACACCTTC. Drawing the rest from reference TRBV5-6 and TRBJ1-2, the complete variable domain is DAGVTQSPTHLIKTRGQQVTLRCSPKSGHDTVSWYQQALGQGPQFIFQYYEEEERQRGNFPDRFSGHQFPNYSSELNVNALLLGDSALYLCASSLMGQSYGYTFGSGTRLTVV.

Only a few counts were recorded for this clone. CDR3 amino acids: CASSHQDRGTDTQYF. The CDR3 DNA is TGTGCCAGCAGCCACCAAGACAGGGGCACAGATACGCAGTATTTT. V and J are TRBV4-2 and TRBJ2-3; TRBD1 agrees at 7 bases. V lost 3 bases to trimming and J lost 1 base; unmatched junction nucleotides: 4. This CDR3 region has 15 residues. The germline gives CDR1 LGHNA, CDR2 YNFKEQ.

The V gene is TRBV5-6, the J gene TRBJ1-5, with D tentatively TRBD1 (5 bases). CDR1 is SGHDT and CDR2 is YYEEEE in the germline V gene. There are 15 residues in the CDR3. The V and J ends lost 3 bases and 3 bases respectively, with 13 bases between them. The CDR3 loop is CASSSRGEVNQPQHF. DNA of the CDR3: TGTGCCAGCAGCTCGCGGGGGGAGGTCAATCAGCCCCAGCATTTT.

V usage is TRBV6-5 and J usage is TRBJ1-2; perhaps TRBD1 as D (6 bases). The germline CDR1 and CDR2 sequences are MNHEY and SVGAGI. This CDR3 is 11 amino acids long. V gave up 6 bases and J gave up 6 bases, with 8 bases separating them. The CDR3 DNA reads as TGTGCCAGCAGCAGGGGACATGGCTACACCTTC. This sequence encodes CASSRGHGYTF.

The chain carries TRBV10-3 and TRBJ1-1, with TRBD1 identical over 7 bases. Germline V gene lookup returns CDR1 ENHRY and CDR2 SYGVKD. Trimming cost V 7 bases and J 3 bases; bases outside gene matches: 8. The CDR3 contains 14 residues. CDR3 nucleotides: TGTGCCATCAATACAGGGGTTCGGGACACTGAAGCTTTCTTT. It yields the protein CAINTGVRDTEAFF.

V is TRBV11-2 and J is TRBJ1-1; 9 bases match TRBD1. The CDR3 contains 18 residues. J was trimmed by 8 bases and V by 5 bases; bases with no gene match: 21. Germline-derived CDR1 and CDR2 are SGHAT and FQNNGV. CDR3 coding DNA: TGTGCCAGCAGCGTCGGCTACAGGGGGCCGGAGAGCCTTCCAGAAGCTTTCTTT. It is translated as CASSVGYRGPESLPEAFF. Full variable domain (outside the CDR3, taken from reference TRBV11-2 and TRBJ1-1): EAGVAQSPRYKIIEKRQSVAFWCNPISGHATLYWYQQILGQGPKLLIQFQNNGVVDDSQLPKDRFSAERLKGVDSTLKIQPAKLEDSAVYLCASSVGYRGPESLPEAFFGQGTRLTVV.

V gene TRBV6-5 combines with J gene TRBJ2-7, with a possible D match to TRBD2 (6 bases). In germline, CDR1 is MNHEY, CDR2 SVGAGI. Trimming removed 6 bases at V and 7 bases at J, with 16 bases between. This CDR3 is 13 amino acids long. The CDR3 DNA reads TGTGCCAGCAGCCCCCCTTGGGGAGGTGAGCAGTACTTC. Translation gives CASSPPWGGEQYF.